This T cell receptor (beta chain) was identified during a study of read filtering for tumor transcriptome and immune sequencing. The table lists this clonotype with many counts. From 400 to 450 ng of RNA, a library with molecular barcoded alpha/delta and beta/gamma adaptors was made. TCRdb independently ran MiXCR on the reads; one entry per CDR3 protein. This table has 25,000 to 35,000 distinct CDR3 sequences, under 15% appearing once. Sample: a population of CD138-negative cells sorted from bone marrow. The sequence was obtained from a donor aged 40 or over with multiple myeloma.

The CDR3 DNA sequence: TGCAGCGCCGAAGGGGTAGGTGAAGCTTTCTTT. It translates to CSAEGVGEAFF. This chain links TRBV29-1 with TRBJ1-1, with D possibly being TRBD1 (5 bases). This CDR3 contains 11 residues. Germline V CDR1 and CDR2: SQVTM, ANQGSEA. V lost 7 bases and J 7 bases, leaving 13 bases between the germline ends.